Below, 21 T cell receptor beta chains from the same sample are listed, as sequenced in a study of T cell repertoires in cytomegalovirus infection. The antigens for these receptors are not known. MiXCR was run by TCRdb on the reads, yielding one entry per CDR3 protein. In the table there are around 750,000 distinct CDR3 sequences, about 33% of which are singletons. The sample was cultured CD8+ T cells from PBMCs, taken from culture after CMV antigen stimulation. These receptors were collected from a human donor in good health (CMV status not recorded). Some clones in this sample may be carry-over from other donors' samples.

Turning to this clonotype: A read error may explain this, as a much larger clone is one base away. The V gene is TRBV7-6, the J gene TRBJ2-5, with D perhaps TRBD1 (5 bases). This CDR3 comprises 14 residues. In germline, CDR1 is SGHVS, CDR2 FNYEAQ. The CDR3 coding sequence is TGTGCCAGCAGCTTAATAGGGGAACAAGTGACCCAGTACTTC. It specifies CASSLIGEQVTQYF.

This chain links TRBV20-1 with TRBJ2-1, with D unclear. The germline V gene has CDR1 DFQATT and CDR2 SNEGSKA (reference sequence). CDR3 length: 10 amino acids. Trimming removed 6 bases from V and 8 bases from J, with 8 bases in between. The CDR3 protein is CSAGAYEQFF. The CDR3 coding sequence is TGCAGTGCAGGCGCGTATGAGCAGTTCTTC.

This clonotype appeared once. The V and J genes are TRBV27 and TRBJ1-5, with D unclear. With 2 bases removed from V and 6 bases from J, the gap between germline ends came to 14 bases. The CDR3 length is 15 residues. CDR1 and CDR2 (germline): MNHEY, SMNVEV (reference sequence). The CDR3 coding sequence is TGTGCCAGCAGTTTAAACAGTCTCCCGACTCAGCCCCAGCATTTT. It yields the protein CASSLNSLPTQPQHF.

This rearrangement joins TRBV25-1 to TRBJ1-6; perhaps TRBD1 as D (6 bases). Trimming left V 4 bases short and J 8 bases short, with 15 bases between. Per the germline V gene, CDR1 is MGHDK and CDR2 is SYGVNS. The CDR3 runs to 15 residues. The CDR3 loop reads CASSVEQGGYSPLHF. The CDR3, as DNA: TGTGCCAGCAGTGTAGAACAGGGAGGTTATTCACCCCTCCACTTT.

This clonotype was seen a few times. V gene TRBV6-5 combines with J gene TRBJ2-7; 7 nucleotides agree with TRBD1. The CDR3 extends over 13 amino acids. CDR1 and CDR2 (germline): MNHEY, SVGAGI. J lost 6 bases, V lost 0 bases, and 2 bases had no gene match. The CDR3 region has the DNA TGTGCCAGCAGTTACTCGAACAGGGGCGAGCAGTACGTC. Its translation: CASSYSNRGEQYV.

CDR3 region: CAISESGEAFF. CDR3 in DNA: TGTGCCATCAGTGAGTCGGGGGAAGCTTTCTTT. This chain joins TRBV10-3 and TRBJ1-1; D remains unclear. Looked up from germline, CDR1 is ENHRY and CDR2 is SYGVKD. The CDR3 loop spans 11 amino acids. With 0 bases removed from V and 8 bases from J, the gap between germline ends came to 4 bases.

This chain uses TRBV28 with TRBJ2-7, with 11 bases identical to TRBD2. This CDR3 has 18 amino acids. J was trimmed by 0 bases and V by 6 bases; bases with no gene match: 13. Germline loops: CDR1 MDHEN, CDR2 SYDVKM. DNA for the CDR3: TGTGCCAGCAGAACCGTGAGACTAGCGGGGACACCCTCCTACGAGCAGTACGTC. Residues: CASRTVRLAGTPSYEQYV.

The chain has TRBV6-1 and TRBJ2-7, with D unresolved. The CDR3 is 15 residues long. CDR1 is MNHNS, CDR2 SASEGT, per germline. V shed 6 bases and J shed 2 bases, with 17 bases lying between them. Here the CDR3 reads CASSPLDLGTYEQYF. The CDR3 nucleotides read TGTGCCAGCAGCCCCCTAGACCTGGGCACCTACGAGCAGTACTTC.

This chain links TRBV11-3 with TRBJ2-1; 9 bases are shared with TRBD1. CDR3 length: 17 residues. CDR1 is SGHNT and CDR2 is YENEEA in the germline V gene. The J segment lost 2 bases and the V segment lost 0 bases, leaving 5 bases of the junction unmatched. The CDR3 DNA reads TGTGCCAGCAGCTTAGAGGTAGGGACAGGGACCTACAATGAGCAGTTCTTC. This codes for CASSLEVGTGTYNEQFF.

The V and J genes are TRBV12-3 or TRBV12-4 and TRBJ2-1; D tentatively fits TRBD1 or TRBD2 (5 bases each). This CDR3 comprises 15 residues. Deletions cut 5 bases from V and 6 bases from J, with 17 bases between. CDR3 DNA: TGTGCCAGCAGTGTCGGGGTTGGGGGATCCAATGAGCAGTTCTTC. Translating gives CASSVGVGGSNEQFF.

The table lists this clonotype with many counts. The V call is TRBV12-3 or TRBV12-4, the J call TRBJ2-1, with no clear D. The ends were cut back, 5 bases at V and 9 bases at J, with 8 bases in the middle. This CDR3 region has 11 residues. This CDR3 reads CASSTGLEQFF. CDR3 coding DNA: TGTGCCAGCAGTACCGGTCTTGAGCAGTTCTTC.

This clonotype was observed a handful of times. The rearrangement uses TRBV12-3 or TRBV12-4 and TRBJ1-4; D call uncertain. V was cut by 6 bases and J by 8 bases, with 22 bases left in between. This CDR3 is built from 16 residues. DNA for the CDR3: TGTGCCAGCAGCAAACCCGGGCCCCCCCCTGGGGAAAAACTGTTTTTT. As protein: CASSKPGPPPGEKLFF.

V and J are TRBV3-1 and TRBJ1-5; D is perhaps TRBD1 (5 bases). CDR1 LGHDT and CDR2 YNNKEL come from the germline V gene (reference sequence). The length of the CDR3 is 15 residues. Between the trimmed V and J ends, which lost 0 bases and 7 bases, there was a span of 13 bases. The CDR3 loop reads CASSQDAGKGQPQHF. CDR3 coding DNA: TGTGCCAGCAGCCAAGATGCAGGGAAGGGCCAGCCCCAGCATTTT.

This chain links TRBV6-6 with TRBJ2-3, with D perhaps TRBD2 (7 bases). CDR1 is MNHNY and CDR2 is SVGAGI in the germline V gene (reference sequence). V was cut by 5 bases and J by 1 base, with 22 bases left in between. The CDR3 has 18 amino acids. The CDR3: CASSRSVHGRGRTDTQYF. The CDR3 DNA sequence: TGTGCCAGCAGTCGTTCGGTTCACGGGCGGGGGCGCACAGATACGCAGTATTTT.

There are many counts of this clonotype. The chain uses TRBV7-3 and TRBJ2-1, with D perhaps TRBD2 (7 bases). This CDR3 is 15 amino acids long. Trimming pared 4 bases from V and 8 bases from J, leaving 18 bases between. Germline values: CDR1 SGHTA, CDR2 FQGTGA. CDR3 sequence (DNA): TGTGCCAGCAGCTACGGACTAGGGGGTTGGGATGAGCAGTTCTTC. It specifies CASSYGLGGWDEQFF.

This clonotype has a handful of counts. The V gene is TRBV13, the J gene TRBJ2-7, with 8 bases that match TRBD1. CDR3 length: 13 amino acids. The germline gives CDR1 PRHDT, CDR2 FYEKMQ (reference sequence). The J segment lost 5 bases and the V segment lost 3 bases, leaving 3 bases of the junction unmatched. The CDR3 nucleotides read TGTGCCAGCAGCTTCAACAGGGGGAACGAGCAGTACTTC. It is translated as CASSFNRGNEQYF.

V is TRBV10-3 and J is TRBJ1-1; D ambiguous. Trimming took 6 bases from V and 1 from J, leaving 12 bases between them. The CDR3 runs 14 residues. Germline-derived CDR1 and CDR2 are ENHRY and SYGVKD. The CDR3: CAIRTEVENTEAFF. The CDR3, as DNA: TGTGCCATCAGGACGGAGGTTGAGAACACTGAAGCTTTCTTT.

The gene calls are TRBV25-1 and TRBJ1-1; weak D call: TRBD1 (5 bases). Trimming cost V 1 base and J 0 bases, with 9 bases left between them. The germline gives CDR1 MGHDK, CDR2 SYGVNS. This CDR3 has 15 residues. CDR3 sequence reads: CASSEWAGMNTEAFF. The CDR3 nucleotides are TGTGCCAGCAGTGAATGGGCAGGGATGAACACTGAAGCTTTCTTT. The full variable domain, rest sourced from reference TRBV25-1 and TRBJ1-1, is EADIYQTPRYLVIGTGKKITLECSQTMGHDKMYWYQQDPGMELHLIHYSYGVNSTEKGDLSSESTVSRIRTEHFPLTLESARPSHTSQYLCASSEWAGMNTEAFFGQGTRLTVV.

The table lists this clonotype with a few counts. CDR3 sequence (DNA): TGTGCCAGCAGTCCTGGACTAGCGGGGATAAACACCGGGGAGCTGTTTTTT. Residues: CASSPGLAGINTGELFF. The chain recombines TRBV6-5 with TRBJ2-2; 12 bases are shared with TRBD2. Trimming at V came to 5 bases and at J to 2 bases, leaving 6 bases not matched to a gene. Germline V gene data show CDR1 as MNHEY and CDR2 as SVGAGI. The CDR3 is made up of 17 amino acids.

Only a few counts were recorded for this clonotype. The J gene is TRBJ2-1, the V gene TRBV2; either TRBD1 or TRBD2 may fit D (6 bases each). The CDR3 sequence is 15 residues long. Germline V CDR1 and CDR2: SNHLY, FYNNEI. V lost 2 bases and J 7 bases, leaving 15 bases between the germline ends. Written as DNA, the CDR3 is TGTGCCAGCAGTGAATATCGGGGGCGAGGTAATGAGCAGTTCTTC. This codes for CASSEYRGRGNEQFF. Full variable domain (remainder filled in from reference TRBV2 and TRBJ2-1): EPEVTQTPSHQVTQMGQEVILRCVPISNHLYFYWYRQILGQKVEFLVSFYNNEISEKSEIFDDQFSVERPDGSNFTLKIRSTKLEDSAMYFCASSEYRGRGNEQFFGPGTRLTVL.

The CDR3 DNA follows: TGTGCCAGCAGCTTTGAACGGTTAAACTATGGCTACACCTTC. It translates to CASSFERLNYGYTF. The chain is built from TRBV7-8 and TRBJ1-2; no clear D. Germline V gene sequence: CDR1 SGHVS, CDR2 FQNEAQ. Trimming removed 3 bases at V and 2 bases at J, with 10 bases between. The CDR3 contains 14 residues. The full variable domain, with the rest looked up from reference TRBV7-8 and TRBJ1-2, is GAGVSQSPRYKVAKRGQDVALRCDPISGHVSLFWYQQALGQGPEFLTYFQNEAQLDKSGLPSDRFFAERPEGSVSTLKIQRTQQEDSAVYLCASSFERLNYGYTFGSGTRLTVV.